This TCR beta chain appears in the sequencing data of a study of blood T cell repertoires in COVID-19. Study information: Sites in the United States, Italy and Spain provided acute and convalescent COVID-19 samples. Sample material is recorded as cDNA or gDNA derived from T cells, B-cell-depleted T cells, or PBMCs.

Per the original data handling: Counts of nucleated cells, estimated from reference gene primer amplification, were obtained. The data were produced by immunoSEQ multiplex PCR, yet TCRdb's version contains in-frame clones alone and is incomplete. D and trimming come from the DNA, and the V and J calls and clone size come from that table. The sample consists of under 200,000 clones, around 84% of them appearing once. The CDR3 spans 14 residues. The V end lost 7 bases, the J end lost 6 bases, and 18 bases lay between the germline ends. Germline CDR1 is MNHEY and CDR2 is SVGAGI. Sequenced input: peripheral blood. The source of this sequence is a woman aged 55-70 years with COVID-19, enrolled during active disease. This rearrangement joins TRBV6-5 to TRBJ2-5; a weak D match, TRBD1 (6 bases). CDR3 sequence (DNA): TGTGCCAGCAACACAGGGTATGGGGGTAAGACCCAGTACTTC. Translating it yields CASNTGYGGKTQYF.